This T cell receptor (beta chain) came from a study of shared clonotypes between healthy human individuals. Libraries were prepared by immunoSEQ multiplex PCR; TCRdb keeps only in-frame clonotypes and omits some of them. The repertoire has roughly 1 million clones, 70% to 80% of them found once; the top ten carry roughly 1.5%. Trimming took 6 bases from V and 5 from J, leaving 13 bases between them. The CDR3 sequence is 13 residues long. From germline, CDR1 is LNHNV and CDR2 YYDKDF (reference sequence). The sequencing sample was made of memory CD4+ T cells sorted from blood. The subset denotes: CD45RA-negative fraction. This chain links TRBV15 with TRBJ2-5; D is unresolved. The source of this sequence is a man between 18 and 29 years old in good health. In DNA form, the CDR3 reads TGTGCCACCAGTTGGACCCCGCGGGAGACCCAGTACTTC. It specifies CATSWTPRETQYF.